The next 20 T cell receptor beta chains were all read from a single sample in a study of cytomegalovirus exposure and HLA in healthy donors. 60 Vbeta and 13 Jbeta primers were used in PCR. Clones were read by immunoSEQ multiplex PCR, and TCRdb kept only the in-frame ones, dropping some. The sample holds under 130,000 clones; 65% to 80% are singletons and the top ten take 5.6%. The sequenced sample was PBMCs. The receptors derive from a male donor in good health and CMV-seronegative.

The chain recombines TRBV6-4 with TRBJ2-7; no clear D gene. Germline V gene lookup returns CDR1 MRHNA and CDR2 SNTAGT. The V gene lost 4 bases and the J gene lost 3 bases, with 10 bases spanning the gap. This CDR3 region has 13 residues. CDR3 DNA sequence: TGTGCCAGCAGTGTCTCCCTTAACTACGAGCAGTACTTC. Translation gives CASSVSLNYEQYF.

This clone was counted between two and nine times. The J gene is TRBJ2-1, the V gene TRBV4-3, with a possible D match to TRBD1 (5 bases). From germline, CDR1 is LGHNA and CDR2 YSLEER. The V end lost 0 bases, the J end lost 8 bases, and 11 bases lay between the germline ends. The CDR3 runs to 14 residues. CDR3 amino acids: CASSQDKQGYEQFF. The CDR3 DNA reads as TGCGCCAGCAGCCAAGATAAGCAGGGCTATGAGCAGTTCTTC.

The chain employs TRBV15 and TRBJ2-1; 9 bases line up with TRBD2. Germline CDR1 and CDR2: LNHNV and YYDKDF (reference sequence). CDR3 size: 13 residues. J gave up 8 bases and V 5 bases, and 4 bases lay outside the gene matches. The CDR3 loop is CATSQREAHEQFF. In nucleotides, the CDR3 is TGTGCCACCAGCCAGCGGGAGGCTCATGAGCAGTTCTTC.

CDR3 in DNA: TGTGCCAGCAGTTTCGGAGAGTACTCTCCAACTAATGAAAAACTGTTTTTT. This gives the protein CASSFGEYSPTNEKLFF. J is TRBJ1-4 and V is TRBV28; D is ambiguous. This CDR3 spans 17 amino acids. V lost 3 bases and J lost 0, with 14 bases in between. CDR1 MDHEN and CDR2 SYDVKM come from the germline V gene. The full variable domain, in which reference TRBV28 and TRBJ1-4 provide the parts outside the CDR3, is DVKVTQSSRYLVKRTGEKVFLECVQDMDHENMFWYRQDPGLGLRLIYFSYDVKMKEKGDIPEGYSVSREKKERFSLILESASTNQTSMYLCASSFGEYSPTNEKLFFGSGTQLSVL.

This chain joins TRBV11-3 and TRBJ2-7; TRBD1 matches at 8 bases. The germline V gene encodes CDR1 SGHNT and CDR2 YENEEA. The CDR3 runs 15 residues. Trimming cost V 1 base and J 5 bases; bases outside gene matches: 7. CDR3 sequence: CASSLVGTGRNEQYF. The CDR3, as DNA: TGTGCCAGCAGCTTAGTGGGGACAGGTAGGAACGAGCAGTACTTC.

This chain links TRBV11-2 with TRBJ2-3; no reliable D call. CDR1 SGHAT and CDR2 FQNNGV come from the germline V gene. The CDR3 covers 14 residues. V was shortened by 1 base and J by 0 bases, with 5 bases between the two germline ends. The CDR3 protein is CASSLGPSTDTQYF. As DNA, the CDR3 is TGTGCCAGCAGCTTAGGGCCGAGCACAGATACGCAGTATTTT.

The DNA of the CDR3 is TGTGCCAGCAGCTTTTGGCAGGGTCAGGAAAAACTGTTTTTT. Translation: CASSFWQGQEKLFF. The chain recombines TRBV7-9 with TRBJ1-4; the D gene is possibly TRBD1 (5 bases). Germline CDR1 reads SEHNR; CDR2 reads FQNEAQ (reference sequence). The CDR3 spans 14 residues. Trimming took off 3 bases at V and 8 bases at J, with 13 bases between the two ends.

This clone was counted only a few times. The rearrangement links TRBV11-3 to TRBJ2-7; 9 positions agree with TRBD2. J gave up 4 bases and V 5 bases, and 9 bases lay outside the gene matches. The CDR3 consists of 15 residues. CDR1 SGHNT and CDR2 YENEEA come from the germline V gene. The CDR3 nucleotides read TGTGCCAGCAGCCCCTCTAGCGGGATAGGGTACGAGCAGTACTTC. This translates into CASSPSSGIGYEQYF.

J is TRBJ2-3 and V is TRBV9; 11 bases are shared with TRBD2. J lost 5 bases, V lost 0 bases, and 2 bases had no gene match. From germline, CDR1 is SGDLS and CDR2 YYNGEE. The CDR3 spans 15 residues. CDR3 protein: CASSVVAGGGDTQYF. CDR3 DNA sequence: TGTGCCAGCAGCGTAGTAGCGGGAGGGGGAGATACGCAGTATTTT.

The chain uses TRBV27 and TRBJ2-7; TRBD1 is a possible D gene (6 bases). The germline gives CDR1 MNHEY, CDR2 SMNVEV (reference sequence). CDR3 length: 13 residues. With 5 bases removed from V and 3 bases from J, the gap between germline ends came to 11 bases. The CDR3: CASSTGYGYEQYF. CDR3 DNA sequence: TGTGCCAGCAGTACAGGGTACGGCTACGAGCAGTACTTC.

V gene TRBV6-5 combines with J gene TRBJ1-1, with D perhaps matching TRBD1 (5 bases). The CDR3 runs 11 residues. CDR1 and CDR2 from the germline V gene are MNHEY and SVGAGI. V was clipped by 8 bases and J by 8 bases, with 12 bases between them. CDR3 loop: CASRGGTEAFF. As DNA, the CDR3 is TGTGCCAGCCGGGGCGGGACCGAAGCTTTCTTT.

The chain is built from TRBV30 and TRBJ1-2, with 8 nucleotides matching TRBD1. The CDR3 runs 14 residues. Trimming took 0 bases from V and 8 from J; bases not matched to a gene: 8. Germline V CDR1 and CDR2: GTSNPN, SVGIG (reference sequence). The CDR3: CAWSVGQGAEGYTF. The CDR3 region has the DNA TGTGCCTGGAGTGTGGGGCAGGGGGCTGAGGGCTACACCTTC.

The DNA for the CDR3 is TGTGCCACCAGCAGTGTCTCCGGGACAACTACCTACAATGAGCAGTTCTTC. As protein: CATSSVSGTTTYNEQFF. The V gene is TRBV15, the J gene TRBJ2-1; the D gene is possibly TRBD1 (6 bases). Germline V gene sequence: CDR1 LNHNV, CDR2 YYDKDF (reference sequence). Trimming left V 3 bases short and J 2 bases short, with 17 bases between. This CDR3 spans 17 amino acids.

In nucleotides, the CDR3 is TGTGCCAGCAGCTTGCTCTCCTACGAGCAGTACTTC. It yields the protein CASSLLSYEQYF. This chain connects TRBV5-6 to TRBJ2-7; no clear D. V was cut by 1 base and J by 0 bases, with 2 bases left in between. This CDR3 is 12 amino acids long. Germline assignment: CDR1 SGHDT and CDR2 YYEEEE.

The gene calls are TRBV2 and TRBJ2-1; 9 bases align to TRBD1. In germline, CDR1 is SNHLY, CDR2 FYNNEI. V lost 7 bases and J lost 5; bases outside the gene matches: 3. This CDR3 is 13 amino acids long. The CDR3 coding sequence is TGTGCCAGCATTAGGGACAGGGACAATGAGCAGTTCTTC. Protein sequence: CASIRDRDNEQFF.

V is TRBV5-4 and J is TRBJ1-3; possible D gene TRBD1, 5 bases. V lost 3 bases to trimming and J lost 7 bases, with 11 bases between them. CDR1 and CDR2 (germline): SGHNT, YYREEE (reference sequence). The CDR3 is 13 amino acids. CDR3: CASSWEGYNTIYF. The CDR3, as DNA: TGTGCCAGCAGCTGGGAGGGGTACAACACCATATATTTT.

CDR3 nucleotide sequence: TGTGCCAGCAGCATGTTGTCTAGCGGGAGCCCCTACGAGCAGTACTTC. This encodes CASSMLSSGSPYEQYF. This chain connects TRBV28 to TRBJ2-7; 10 bases map to TRBD2. The junction had 10 bases not matched to a gene; V was cut back by 6 bases and J by 2 bases. This CDR3 contains 16 residues. Per the germline V gene, CDR1 is MDHEN and CDR2 is SYDVKM.

The chain has TRBV7-8 and TRBJ2-7; 12 bases agree with TRBD1. Germline-derived CDR1 and CDR2 are SGHVS and FQNEAQ. V lost 4 bases to trimming and J lost 2 bases; unmatched junction nucleotides: 9. The CDR3 runs 17 residues. CDR3 DNA sequence: TGTGCCAGCAGCTCGGGACAGGGGGCGAATCTCGCCTACGAGCAGTACTTC. This translates into CASSSGQGANLAYEQYF.

This rearrangement joins TRBV9 to TRBJ1-1; D is unresolved. This CDR3 contains 13 residues. Trimming pared 3 bases from V and 2 bases from J, leaving 8 bases between. Germline V gene data show CDR1 as SGDLS and CDR2 as YYNGEE. CDR3 DNA: TGTGCCAGCAGCGCTCTAGACAACACTGAAGCTTTCTTT. This encodes CASSALDNTEAFF.

The V call is TRBV18, the J call TRBJ1-2, with 8 bases identical to TRBD1. Germline lookup yields CDR1 KGHSH and CDR2 LQKENI. The CDR3 sequence is 16 residues long. Trimming at V came to 4 bases and at J to 1 base, leaving 8 bases not matched to a gene. The DNA for the CDR3 is TGTGCCAGCTCACGCGGGACAGGAGCGGATAACTATGGCTACACCTTC. Encoded protein: CASSRGTGADNYGYTF.